One sample yielded the 11 T cell receptor beta chains listed below, sequenced in a study of T cell responses to AZD1222 COVID-19 vaccine. Repertoires were generated with immunoSEQ multiplex PCR, while TCRdb's copy carries only in-frame clones and drops some. The sample has more than 95,000 clones; more than 75% are singletons. Sequencing was performed on peripheral blood, taken on day 0 of AZD1222 vaccination. These receptor sequences come from an adult in good health.

CDR3 sequence: CASSPTGIYGYTF. As DNA, the CDR3 is TGTGCCAGCAGCCCTACAGGAATCTATGGCTACACCTTC. This chain joins TRBV28 and TRBJ1-2; D perhaps matches TRBD1 (5 bases). Trimming left V 6 bases short and J 4 bases short, with 12 bases between. This CDR3 spans 13 amino acids. Germline values: CDR1 MDHEN, CDR2 SYDVKM.

The CDR3 bases are TGTGCCAGCAGCTTTGCCAGCTCTGGAAACACCATATATTTT. It specifies CASSFASSGNTIYF. This rearrangement joins TRBV5-6 to TRBJ1-3; D gene unclear. Germline-derived CDR1 and CDR2 are SGHDT and YYEEEE. V was cut by 2 bases and J by 0 bases, with 6 bases left in between. The CDR3 runs 14 residues.

The chain has TRBV2 and TRBJ2-7, with TRBD1 matching 8 bases. CDR1 is SNHLY, CDR2 FYNNEI, per germline. CDR3 length: 14 residues. V lost 5 bases and J lost 5; bases outside the gene matches: 8. The CDR3 region is CASSSDRGSDEQYF. The DNA for the CDR3 is TGTGCCAGCAGTTCAGACAGGGGCAGCGACGAGCAGTACTTC.

The chain recombines TRBV7-9 with TRBJ1-1; D call uncertain. CDR1 and CDR2 from the germline V gene are SEHNR and FQNEAQ (reference sequence). The ends were cut back, 3 bases at V and 0 bases at J, with 17 bases in the middle. The CDR3 spans 17 residues. For the CDR3, the DNA is TGTGCCAGCAGCTTGGGCCGACAAATCAACATGAACACTGAAGCTTTCTTT. Its protein is CASSLGRQINMNTEAFF.

This clone was detected once. The genes are TRBV5-1 and TRBJ2-1; TRBD1 agrees at 12 bases. The CDR3 runs to 14 residues. In germline, CDR1 is SGHRS, CDR2 YFSETQ. Unmatched junction bases numbered 7, after V lost 7 bases and J lost 8 bases. The chain's CDR3 is CASRRDRGRHEQFF. The CDR3 DNA follows: TGCGCCAGCCGCCGGGACAGGGGGCGCCATGAGCAGTTCTTC.

V gene TRBV5-1 combines with J gene TRBJ1-1, with TRBD1 identical over 7 bases. CDR1 is SGHRS and CDR2 is YFSETQ in the germline V gene. V dropped 5 bases and J dropped 2; count of bases not matched to a gene: 6. CDR3 length equals 14 residues. In DNA form, the CDR3 reads TGCGCCAGCAGGGAACAGGGGATCAACACTGAAGCTTTCTTT. Translated, it gives CASREQGINTEAFF.

The chain links TRBV4-1 to TRBJ2-3; 9 bases match TRBD1. There are 14 residues in the CDR3. The ends lost 4 bases at V and 3 bases at J; junction bases unmatched: 2. Germline lookup yields CDR1 MGHRA and CDR2 YSYEKL. CDR3 sequence: CASSPGQGTDTQYF. CDR3 DNA sequence: TGCGCCAGCAGCCCAGGACAGGGGACAGATACGCAGTATTTT.

This clone appeared a few times. J is TRBJ1-2 and V is TRBV28; maybe TRBD1 (5 bases). V dropped 5 bases and J dropped 5 bases, with 9 bases sitting between them. CDR1 and CDR2 from the germline V gene are MDHEN and SYDVKM. The CDR3 has 12 residues. The CDR3 DNA follows: TGTGCCAGCAGTACCGGGGGGTATGGCTACACCTTC. Translation gives CASSTGGYGYTF.

The chain combines TRBV7-3 with TRBJ2-1; 12 bases are a match to TRBD2. The CDR3 runs 14 residues. Germline V gene sequence: CDR1 SGHTA, CDR2 FQGTGA. With V trimmed by 1 base and J by 9 bases, 1 base remained unmatched. The CDR3 is CASSLMGLAGEQFF. CDR3 nucleotides: TGTGCCAGCAGCTTAATGGGACTAGCGGGTGAGCAGTTCTTC.

This clone was observed a single time. This sequence joins TRBV3-1 (or the pseudogene TRBV3-2) and TRBJ1-2; perhaps TRBD1 as D (5 bases). Trimming removed 4 bases from V and 2 bases from J, with 11 bases in between. The CDR3 consists of 14 residues. From germline, CDR1 is LGHDT and CDR2 YNNKEL (reference sequence). The CDR3 loop reads CASSPTGRNYGYTF. The CDR3 DNA sequence: TGTGCCAGCAGCCCGACGGGACGGAACTATGGCTACACCTTC.

V is TRBV5-4 and J is TRBJ2-3; 12 nucleotides line up with TRBD2. V was clipped by 3 bases and J by 2 bases; unmatched bases: 4. The CDR3 runs to 16 residues. CDR1 SGHNT and CDR2 YYREEE come from the germline V gene (reference sequence). CDR3: CASSSRLAGATDTQYF. CDR3 in DNA: TGTGCCAGCAGCTCACGACTAGCGGGGGCCACAGATACGCAGTATTTT.